This T cell receptor (beta chain) came from a study of metastatic and nonmetastatic thyroid tumors. Across the study: Repertoires of blood and of tissue (tumor or nodule) from malignant and benign thyroid patients were compared. Study-level findings and limits: Relative to benign nodules, malignant thyroid tumors were reportedly characterized by significantly elevated TCR beta diversity in blood and tumor.

Authors' processing steps: For papillary thyroid cancer, a distant-metastasis classifier was constructed from CDR3 differences observed across clinicopathological groups. TCRdb re-processed the PCR reads through MiXCR. The V and J calls were determined by TCRdb, not by the authors. The sample has thousands of clones, approximately 30% seen once. Germline V gene data show CDR1 as DFQATT and CDR2 as SNEGSKA (reference sequence). The CDR3 totals 14 residues. This clone was counted between two and nine times. What it recognizes is unknown. Every patient underwent thyroid surgery untreated. The genes are TRBV20-1 and TRBJ1-1; TRBD1 matches at 8 bases. Sequenced: adjacent normal tissue. The TCR was taken from a female donor with papillary thyroid cancer or a benign thyroid nodule (not recorded which). Some clones in this sample may be carry-over from other donors' samples. The CDR3 DNA follows: TGCAGCCAGAACCCCGGACAGGGAAACACTGAAGCTTTCTTT. Its translation: CSQNPGQGNTEAFF.